This note documents a single T cell receptor beta chain sequence. The sample belongs to a study of response to subunit inactivated influenza vaccine. MiXCR was run by TCRdb on the RT-PCR reads, yielding one entry per CDR3 protein. The top ten hold 10% to 15% of the sample, which has hundreds of thousands of distinct CDR3 sequences, around 8% seen once. The J segment lost 6 bases and the V segment lost 5 bases, leaving 6 bases of the junction unmatched. The CDR3 is 15 amino acids. Germline lookup yields CDR1 LNHDA and CDR2 SQIVND (reference sequence). Source: PBMCs from blood, taken around 25 months after vaccination. The source of this sequence is a man aged 45-69 years who received an inactivated influenza vaccine. The chain links TRBV19 to TRBJ2-1; 11 bases match TRBD2. The CDR3 loop is CASSVSGRAVNEQFF. Here the CDR3 DNA reads TGTGCCAGTAGTGTTAGCGGGAGGGCCGTCAATGAGCAGTTCTTC.